This is a list of T cell receptor beta chains from one sample in a study of shared clonotypes between healthy human individuals. Using immunoSEQ multiplex PCR, the repertoire was profiled, and TCRdb retains in-frame clones only, with some absent. The profile shows 450,000 to 600,000 clones, around 80% of them singletons. Sequenced material: PBMCs. Receptors were obtained from a middle-aged woman in good health. Some clones in this sample may be carry-over from other donors' samples. Each CDR3 is given with its conserved first and last residue. D genes are given only for firm matches. Clone size is given for some rows only: seen once, a few or many times, or a class if the clone is expanded.

V gene: TRBV6-1; J gene: TRBJ1-4; CDR3 length: 14; clone size: NA; D gene: TRBD1; CDR3 DNA: TGTGCCAGCAATACAGACAGGGTGAATGAAAAACTGTTTTTT; CDR3 protein: CASNTDRVNEKLFF
V gene: TRBV7-3; J gene: TRBJ2-2; CDR3 length: 15; clone size: NA; D gene: TRBD2; CDR3 DNA: TGTGCCAGCAGCTATAGCGGGGCGAACACCGGGGAGCTGTTTTTT; CDR3 protein: CASSYSGANTGELFF
V gene: TRBV10-3; J gene: TRBJ2-5; CDR3 length: 12; clone size: NA; D gene: NA; CDR3 DNA: TGTGCCATCAGTGACGGGATTGAGACCCAGTACTTC; CDR3 protein: CAISDGIETQYF
V gene: TRBV2; J gene: TRBJ2-2; CDR3 length: 14; clone size: once; D gene: TRBD2; CDR3 DNA: TGTGCCCACAGTTCCGGAGCGGGGACCGGGGAGCTGTTTTTT; CDR3 protein: CAHSSGAGTGELFF
V gene: TRBV7-2; J gene: TRBJ1-4; CDR3 length: 15; clone size: NA; D gene: NA; CDR3 DNA: TGTGCCAGCAGCCCCCGGTACACCGCAAATGAAAAACTGTTTTTT; CDR3 protein: CASSPRYTANEKLFF
V gene: TRBV11-2; J gene: TRBJ2-7; CDR3 length: 14; clone size: NA; D gene: TRBD1; CDR3 DNA: TGTGCCAGCAGCTTAGAGGCAGGGGGCCGCGAGCAGTACTTC; CDR3 protein: CASSLEAGGREQYF
V gene: TRBV11-1; J gene: TRBJ2-5; CDR3 length: 17; clone size: NA; D gene: TRBD2; CDR3 DNA: TGTGCCAGCAGCCCCCTGGTCGGGCGGGAGGGCCGAGAGACCCAGTACTTC; CDR3 protein: CASSPLVGREGRETQYF
V gene: TRBV6-5; J gene: TRBJ2-2; CDR3 length: 15; clone size: NA; D gene: NA; CDR3 DNA: TGTGCCAGCAGTTATTGGGTGACGAACACCGGGGAGCTGTTTTTT; CDR3 protein: CASSYWVTNTGELFF
V gene: TRBV4-2; J gene: TRBJ2-2; CDR3 length: 15; clone size: NA; D gene: TRBD2; CDR3 DNA: TGTGCCAGCAGCCAGGCGGGGGTGGACACCGGGGAGCTGTTTTTT; CDR3 protein: CASSQAGVDTGELFF
V gene: TRBV7-9; J gene: TRBJ1-3; CDR3 length: 15; clone size: NA; D gene: NA; CDR3 DNA: TGTGCCAGCAGCATCGGACAGAACTCTGGAAACACCATATATTTT; CDR3 protein: CASSIGQNSGNTIYF
V gene: TRBV30; J gene: TRBJ1-2; CDR3 length: 14; clone size: NA; D gene: TRBD1; CDR3 DNA: TGTGCCTGCAAGATCAGGGGGCTGAACTATGGCTACACCTTC; CDR3 protein: CACKIRGLNYGYTF
V gene: TRBV9; J gene: TRBJ2-1; CDR3 length: 16; clone size: NA; D gene: TRBD2; CDR3 DNA: TGTGCCAGCAGCGTAACCCTAGCGGGAGGAAACAATGAGCAGTTCTTC; CDR3 protein: CASSVTLAGGNNEQFF
V gene: TRBV28; J gene: TRBJ2-6; CDR3 length: 16; clone size: NA; D gene: NA; CDR3 DNA: TGTGCCAGCAGTTTAGGCGCCGTCTCTGGGGCCAACGTCCTGACTTTC; CDR3 protein: CASSLGAVSGANVLTF
V gene: TRBV19; J gene: TRBJ1-5; CDR3 length: 16; clone size: NA; D gene: NA; CDR3 DNA: TGTGCCAGCTCCTTAGAGGGGGTTTCGAGCAATCAGCCCCAGCATTTT; CDR3 protein: CASSLEGVSSNQPQHF
V gene: TRBV23-1; J gene: TRBJ1-5; CDR3 length: 17; clone size: NA; D gene: NA; CDR3 DNA: TGCGCCAGCAGTCGTTCCCCCTTACAGGGATGCAATCAGCCCCAGCATTTT; CDR3 protein: CASSRSPLQGCNQPQHF
V gene: TRBV7-9; J gene: TRBJ2-1; CDR3 length: 14; clone size: NA; D gene: TRBD2; CDR3 DNA: TGTGCCAGCAGCTTTACTAGCGGGAGCGGTGGGCAGTTCTTC; CDR3 protein: CASSFTSGSGGQFF
V gene: TRBV18; J gene: TRBJ1-2; CDR3 length: 14; clone size: NA; D gene: TRBD1; CDR3 DNA: TGTGCCAGCTCCGAGGGACAGGGCTTAGGAGGCTACACCTTC; CDR3 protein: CASSEGQGLGGYTF
V gene: TRBV7-3; J gene: TRBJ2-5; CDR3 length: 13; clone size: once; D gene: NA; CDR3 DNA: TGTGCCAGCAGCCTTCTACCCGGAGAGACCCAGTACTTC; CDR3 protein: CASSLLPGETQYF
V gene: TRBV2; J gene: TRBJ1-6; CDR3 length: 15; clone size: NA; D gene: TRBD1; CDR3 DNA: TGTGCCAGCAGCGGACAGGGGGCCCGTAATTCACCCCTCCACTTT; CDR3 protein: CASSGQGARNSPLHF
V gene: TRBV5-4; J gene: TRBJ1-2; CDR3 length: 13; clone size: NA; D gene: NA; CDR3 DNA: TGTGCCAGCAGCTCGGAGTTGGACTATGGCTACACCTTC; CDR3 protein: CASSSELDYGYTF
V gene: TRBV7-2; J gene: TRBJ2-2; CDR3 length: 15; clone size: few; D gene: NA; CDR3 DNA: TGTGCCAGCAGCCTAGGGGGGCAGCGGACCGGGGAGCTGTTTTTT; CDR3 protein: CASSLGGQRTGELFF
V gene: TRBV28; J gene: TRBJ2-5; CDR3 length: 14; clone size: once; D gene: NA; CDR3 DNA: TGTGCCAGCAGTTTAATGAACGGGGGAGAGACCCAGTACTTC; CDR3 protein: CASSLMNGGETQYF